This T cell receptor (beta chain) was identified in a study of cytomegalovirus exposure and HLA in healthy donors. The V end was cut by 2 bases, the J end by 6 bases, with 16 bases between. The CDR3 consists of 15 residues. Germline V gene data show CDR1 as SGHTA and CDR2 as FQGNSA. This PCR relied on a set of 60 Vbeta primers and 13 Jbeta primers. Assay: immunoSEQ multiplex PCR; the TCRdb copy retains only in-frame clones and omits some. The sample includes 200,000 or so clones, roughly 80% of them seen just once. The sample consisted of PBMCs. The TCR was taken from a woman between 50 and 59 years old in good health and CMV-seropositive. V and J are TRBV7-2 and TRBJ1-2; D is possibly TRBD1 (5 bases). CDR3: CASSLRRGSMDGYTF. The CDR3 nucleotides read TGTGCCAGCAGCTTACGACGGGGGTCGATGGATGGCTACACCTTC. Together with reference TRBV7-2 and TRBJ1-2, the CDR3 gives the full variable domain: GAGVSQSPSNKVTEKGKDVELRCDPISGHTALYWYRQSLGQGLEFLIYFQGNSAPDKSGLPSDRFSAERTGGSVSTLTIQRTQQEDSAVYLCASSLRRGSMDGYTFGSGTRLTVV.